The present TCR beta chain was sequenced within a study of T cell responses to AZD1222 COVID-19 vaccine. Germline loops: CDR1 SGHRS, CDR2 YFSETQ. The CDR3 has 15 residues. After removal of 4 bases from V and 4 bases from J, the junction contained 6 bases not matched to a gene. The data were produced by immunoSEQ multiplex PCR, yet TCRdb's version contains in-frame clones alone and is incomplete. Among about 97,000 clones listed, roughly 90% were seen once. The V call is TRBV5-1, the J call TRBJ2-5; 11 bases are a match to TRBD1. The sequencing used peripheral blood, collected on day 0 of AZD1222 vaccination. The receptor was isolated from an adult in good health. The CDR3 nucleotides are TGCGCCAGCAGCCCCGGGACAGGGGGTGGAGAGACCCAGTACTTC. As protein: CASSPGTGGGETQYF.